The following is a T cell receptor (beta chain) sequence with its context. The PCR contained 60 Vbeta and 13 Jbeta primers. The method was immunoSEQ multiplex PCR; TCRdb's version includes in-frame clones alone and lacks a portion of them. Counted here are 200,000 to 250,000 clones, under 70% occurring once; the ten biggest clones make up 2.6%. This entry comes from a study of cytomegalovirus exposure and HLA in healthy donors. With 5 bases clipped from V and 6 bases from J, the junction kept 6 bases outside the gene matches. Germline V gene lookup returns CDR1 LNHDA and CDR2 SQIVND (reference sequence). This CDR3 comprises 14 residues.

The TCR originated in a man aged 35 to 55 in good health and CMV-seropositive. This sequence joins TRBV19 and TRBJ1-4; 7 nucleotides line up with TRBD1. The sequenced sample was PBMCs. CDR3: CASSEGQLYEKLFF. CDR3 nucleotide sequence: TGTGCCAGTAGTGAGGGACAGTTATATGAAAAACTGTTTTTT. Full variable domain (remainder filled in from reference TRBV19 and TRBJ1-4): DGGITQSPKYLFRKEGQNVTLSCEQNLNHDAMYWYRQDPGQGLRLIYYSQIVNDFQKGDIAEGYSVSREKKESFPLTVTSAQKNPTAFYLCASSEGQLYEKLFFGSGTQLSVL.